What follows are 26 T cell receptor beta chains derived from one specimen sequenced in a study of cytomegalovirus exposure and HLA in healthy donors. The PCR ran on 60 Vbeta and 13 Jbeta primers. The protocol was immunoSEQ multiplex PCR, while the TCRdb copy is restricted to in-frame clones and leaves out a portion. Among over 95,000 clones listed, around 76% were seen once. Source material: PBMCs. Every receptor here comes from a woman in her 40s in good health and CMV-seropositive.

This sequence joins TRBV6-5 and TRBJ2-7; tentatively, D is TRBD2 (6 bases). Between the trimmed V and J ends, which lost 9 bases and 13 bases, there was a span of 25 bases. This CDR3 comprises 13 residues. The germline CDR1 and CDR2 sequences are MNHEY and SVGAGI. The CDR3 loop reads CARDLWMGWRGYF. The CDR3 DNA is TGTGCCAGGGATCTCTGGATGGGCTGGAGGGGTTACTTC.

The rearrangement joins TRBV5-1 to TRBJ2-1; 10 bases match TRBD1. CDR1 is SGHRS, CDR2 YFSETQ, per germline. This CDR3 region has 15 residues. V was clipped by 4 bases and J by 9 bases; unmatched bases: 10. DNA for the CDR3: TGCGCCAGCAGCATCGCCGGGACAGGGGTAGGTGAGCAGTTCTTC. This sequence encodes CASSIAGTGVGEQFF.

The V and J genes are TRBV10-2 and TRBJ2-1, with D possibly being TRBD1 (5 bases). Germline values: CDR1 WSHSY, CDR2 SAAADI. V lost 2 bases, J lost 9 bases, and 14 bases lay in between. CDR3 length: 14 amino acids. In DNA form, the CDR3 reads TGCGCCAGCAGTGAGCCCCAGGTTCAGGGTGAGCAGTTCTTC. It codes for CASSEPQVQGEQFF.

The chain links TRBV14 to TRBJ1-6, with 9 bases matching TRBD1. V was clipped by 1 base and J by 9 bases; unmatched bases: 4. The germline gives CDR1 SGHDN, CDR2 FVKESK. The CDR3 has 15 residues. The CDR3 region is CASSQAGTGISPLHF. In DNA, the CDR3 is TGTGCCAGCAGCCAAGCCGGGACAGGGATTTCACCCCTCCACTTT.

This chain connects TRBV5-1 to TRBJ2-2; tentatively, D is TRBD2 (6 bases). CDR1 and CDR2 (germline): SGHRS, YFSETQ. The V end lost 4 bases, the J end lost 4 bases, and 17 bases lay between the germline ends. The CDR3 spans 16 residues. CDR3 sequence (DNA): TGCGCCAGCAGCAGTAGGCGGGGCCCGGGCACCGGGGAGCTGTTTTTT. Amino acid sequence: CASSSRRGPGTGELFF.

This chain links TRBV30 with TRBJ1-1; D is perhaps TRBD1 (5 bases). Per germline, CDR1 GTSNPN and CDR2 SVGIG (reference sequence). CDR3 size: 13 residues. The germline V and J ends were trimmed by 3 bases and 5 bases, with 13 bases remaining between them. In DNA, the CDR3 is TGTGCCTGGAGCTCCTACAGGAAAACTGAAGCTTTCTTT. This sequence encodes CAWSSYRKTEAFF.

The chain carries TRBV4-1 and TRBJ2-3; 8 bases match TRBD1. Germline V lookup: CDR1 MGHRA, CDR2 YSYEKL. The CDR3 sequence is 19 residues long. J was trimmed by 5 bases and V by 3 bases; bases with no gene match: 19. The CDR3 nucleotides read TGCGCCAGCAGCCAGCCACCCCTCAGGGGGCGCGGTGAGGTAGATACGCAGTATTTT. It translates to CASSQPPLRGRGEVDTQYF.

The CDR3 region has the DNA TGTGCCAGCCACGGGACAGGGTTCGACGAGCAGTACTTC. This encodes CASHGTGFDEQYF. The chain employs TRBV18 and TRBJ2-7, with 9 bases aligning to TRBD1. From germline, CDR1 is KGHSH and CDR2 LQKENI. V dropped 8 bases and J dropped 5; count of bases not matched to a gene: 7. There are 13 residues in the CDR3.

This clone appeared a single time. J is TRBJ1-1 and V is TRBV5-6; the match to TRBD1 covers 9 bases. The V and J ends lost 4 bases and 4 bases, in that order; junction bases with no gene match: 5. This CDR3 has 14 residues. The V gene's germline CDR1 is SGHDT and CDR2 YYEEEE. CDR3 residues: CASSPTGGITEAFF. CDR3 nucleotides: TGTGCCAGCAGCCCGACAGGGGGAATCACTGAAGCTTTCTTT.

V usage is TRBV7-2 and J usage is TRBJ2-2; TRBD2 aligns across 13 bases. With 7 bases clipped from V and 8 bases from J, the junction kept 7 bases outside the gene matches. The CDR3 runs to 15 residues. CDR1 is SGHTA and CDR2 is FQGNSA in the germline V gene. CDR3 sequence reads: CASKGLAGTGGELFF. CDR3 nucleotide sequence: TGTGCCAGCAAGGGACTAGCGGGGACAGGGGGGGAGCTGTTTTTT.

This chain links TRBV30 with TRBJ1-6, with D perhaps TRBD1 (5 bases). Per the germline V gene, CDR1 is GTSNPN and CDR2 is SVGIG (reference sequence). The CDR3 runs 14 residues. Trimming removed 0 bases at V and 9 bases at J, with 12 bases between. CDR3 DNA sequence: TGTGCCTGGAGTGTATTAGGGGAAGGTTCACCCCTCCACTTT. It codes for CAWSVLGEGSPLHF.

The genes are TRBV2 and TRBJ2-7, with D tentatively TRBD2 (5 bases). This CDR3 contains 13 residues. Per germline, CDR1 SNHLY and CDR2 FYNNEI. Trimming stripped 8 bases from V and 7 bases from J, with 18 bases between. CDR3 sequence: CASYAGTPGEQYF. For the CDR3, the DNA is TGTGCCAGCTACGCGGGCACGCCGGGGGAGCAGTACTTC.

The J gene is TRBJ2-2, the V gene TRBV30, with D maybe TRBD2 (6 bases). CDR3 length equals 15 residues. Germline V CDR1 and CDR2: GTSNPN, SVGIG (reference sequence). Trimming took 4 bases from V and 1 from J, leaving 13 bases between them. CDR3 in amino acids: CAWKEGFVNTGELFF. CDR3 in DNA: TGTGCCTGGAAGGAGGGTTTTGTGAACACCGGGGAGCTGTTTTTT.

This sequence joins TRBV6-5 and TRBJ1-1, with no clear D. Between the trimmed V and J ends, which lost 6 bases and 5 bases, there was a span of 10 bases. CDR1 is MNHEY and CDR2 is SVGAGI in the germline V gene. This CDR3 comprises 12 residues. The CDR3 reads CASRSAGTEAFF. CDR3 DNA sequence: TGTGCCAGCAGGTCTGCCGGGACTGAAGCTTTCTTT.

This chain uses TRBV7-7 with TRBJ2-5; tentatively, D is TRBD1 (5 bases). CDR3 length equals 13 residues. Germline loops: CDR1 SSHAT, CDR2 FNYEAQ (reference sequence). V lost 2 bases and J lost 2, with 6 bases in between. CDR3 nucleotides: TGTGCCAGCAGCTTATCAGGGCAAGAGACCCAGTACTTC. Encoded protein: CASSLSGQETQYF. Full variable domain (missing parts from reference TRBV7-7 and TRBJ2-5): GAGVSQSPRYKVTKRGQDVTLRCDPISSHATLYWYQQALGQGPEFLTYFNYEAQPDKSGLPSDRFSAERPEGSISTLTIQRTEQRDSAMYRCASSLSGQETQYFGPGTRLLVL.

V and J are TRBV18 and TRBJ1-4; no reliable D call. The CDR3 is made up of 15 amino acids. Trimming removed 1 base from V and 8 bases from J, with 14 bases in between. Germline V gives CDR1 KGHSH, CDR2 LQKENI. This CDR3 is CASSPRQVGQEKLFF. The CDR3 nucleotides are TGTGCCAGCTCACCACGGCAGGTTGGGCAGGAAAAACTGTTTTTT.

V usage is TRBV6-5 and J usage is TRBJ1-2; unclear D gene. In germline, CDR1 is MNHEY, CDR2 SVGAGI. This CDR3 is built from 15 residues. V was cut by 6 bases and J by 3 bases, with 17 bases left in between. DNA for the CDR3: TGTGCCAGCAGGGGGTTAGGGAGTATCGACTATGGCTACACCTTC. Translation gives CASRGLGSIDYGYTF.

The chain carries TRBV7-9 and TRBJ1-6; 7 bases align to TRBD1. The junction had 8 bases not matched to a gene; V was cut back by 4 bases and J by 8 bases. The CDR3 loop spans 15 amino acids. The V gene's germline CDR1 is SEHNR and CDR2 FQNEAQ (reference sequence). The CDR3 DNA reads as TGTGCCAGCAGCTCCCGGGACAGTCTCTATTCACCCCTCCACTTT. It codes for CASSSRDSLYSPLHF.

The rearrangement links TRBV11-2 to TRBJ1-5, with D unclear. Trimming left V 0 bases short and J 0 bases short, with 3 bases between. CDR3 length: 14 amino acids. Germline V gene lookup returns CDR1 SGHAT and CDR2 FQNNGV. The CDR3 DNA sequence: TGTGCCAGCAGCTTAGACCATAGCAATCAGCCCCAGCATTTT. As protein: CASSLDHSNQPQHF.

This chain uses TRBV9 with TRBJ1-1; D unresolved. V lost 4 bases, J lost 1 base, and 11 bases lay in between. The CDR3 totals 14 residues. The germline V gene encodes CDR1 SGDLS and CDR2 YYNGEE. The CDR3 DNA follows: TGTGCCAGCAGCCCACAAACAGCGAACACTGAAGCTTTCTTT. Protein: CASSPQTANTEAFF.

The J gene is TRBJ2-7, the V gene TRBV30; 7 bases match TRBD1. Germline trimming cut 0 bases from V and 4 bases from J; bases unmatched to any gene: 9. There are 15 residues in the CDR3. The germline CDR1 and CDR2 sequences are GTSNPN and SVGIG (reference sequence). Here the CDR3 reads CAWSVRTGQKYEQYF. In nucleotides, the CDR3 is TGTGCCTGGAGTGTACGAACGGGACAGAAATACGAGCAGTACTTC.

The chain combines TRBV5-1 with TRBJ2-2, with D perhaps matching TRBD1 (5 bases). CDR1 is SGHRS and CDR2 is YFSETQ in the germline V gene. There are 13 residues in the CDR3. V was pared by 4 bases and J by 4 bases, with 8 bases between. The CDR3 DNA follows: TGCGCCAGCAGCACAGGACCCACCGGGGAGCTGTTTTTT. Amino acid sequence: CASSTGPTGELFF.

The chain combines TRBV2 with TRBJ2-5; D may be TRBD2 (6 bases). The V and J ends lost 6 bases and 2 bases respectively, with 10 bases between them. This CDR3 has 13 residues. Germline CDR1 SNHLY, CDR2 FYNNEI. CDR3 protein: CASRSGLQETQYF. The DNA of the CDR3 is TGTGCCAGCAGGTCGGGACTTCAAGAGACCCAGTACTTC.

The chain links TRBV9 to TRBJ2-1; D possibly corresponds to TRBD2 (6 bases). V was pared by 3 bases and J by 0 bases, with 16 bases between. CDR1 SGDLS and CDR2 YYNGEE come from the germline V gene. This CDR3 contains 17 residues. CDR3 sequence reads: CASSASSSASSYNEQFF. The CDR3, as DNA: TGTGCCAGCAGCGCCTCCTCTAGCGCCAGCTCCTACAATGAGCAGTTCTTC.

This clone was detected only a few times. The chain recombines TRBV25-1 with TRBJ1-3; a possible D gene is TRBD1 (6 bases). The CDR3 loop spans 13 amino acids. The germline gives CDR1 MGHDK, CDR2 SYGVNS. The V end was cut by 4 bases, the J end by 4 bases, with 8 bases between. The CDR3 region has the DNA TGTGCCAGCAGTGTAACAGGGGGAAACACCATATATTTT. Protein sequence: CASSVTGGNTIYF.

The chain has TRBV6-5 and TRBJ2-6; possibly TRBD1 for D (6 bases). The CDR3 is 15 residues long. The germline V and J ends were trimmed by 8 bases and 2 bases, with 13 bases remaining between them. The germline CDR1 and CDR2 sequences are MNHEY and SVGAGI. CDR3 in DNA: TGTGCCAGCGTTAAGAGGACAGCTGGGGCCAACGTCCTGACTTTC. It specifies CASVKRTAGANVLTF.